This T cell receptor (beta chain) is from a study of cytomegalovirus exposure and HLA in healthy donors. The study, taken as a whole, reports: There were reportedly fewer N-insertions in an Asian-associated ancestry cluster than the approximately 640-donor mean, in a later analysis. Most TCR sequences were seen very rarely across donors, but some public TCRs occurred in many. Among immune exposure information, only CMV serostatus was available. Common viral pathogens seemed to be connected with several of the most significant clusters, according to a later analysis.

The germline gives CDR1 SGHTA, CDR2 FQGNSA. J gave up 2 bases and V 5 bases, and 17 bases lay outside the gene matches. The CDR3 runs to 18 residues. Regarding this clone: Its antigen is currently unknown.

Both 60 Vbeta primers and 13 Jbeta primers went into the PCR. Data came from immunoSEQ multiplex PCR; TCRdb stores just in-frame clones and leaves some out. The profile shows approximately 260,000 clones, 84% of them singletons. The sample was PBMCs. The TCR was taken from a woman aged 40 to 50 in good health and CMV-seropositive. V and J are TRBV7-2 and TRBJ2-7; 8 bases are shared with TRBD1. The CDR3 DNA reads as TGTGCCAGCAGCCTGGCCCTCCCCCGGACAGGGAACCCCTACGAGCAGTACTTC. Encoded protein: CASSLALPRTGNPYEQYF.